A selection of T cell receptor beta chains follows, all from one sample in a study of memory B cells and T cells in multiple sclerosis. Their antigens are not known. Only in-frame clones appear in the TCRdb table, and some are missing; sequencing was by immunoSEQ multiplex PCR. The top ten hold 0.85% to 1.3% of the sample, which has some 48,000 clones, around 79% seen once. Material: PBMCs from blood kept in culture. The origin of the receptors is a human donor with multiple sclerosis. Each CDR3 is given with its conserved first and last residue. The order of the fields is D gene, clone size, V gene, J gene, CDR3 protein, CDR3 DNA. A D gene is named only where the DNA matches it firmly. Not all rows give a size; the values are once, few, many and, for expanded clones, a class.

.	few	TRBV7-9	TRBJ2-7	CASSLEGTKLRYF	TGTGCCAGCAGCTTAGAAGGGACAAAGCTCAGGTACTTC
.	.	TRBV5-4	TRBJ2-5	CASSNRGQETQYF	TGTGCCAGCAGCAACCGGGGACAAGAGACCCAGTACTTC
TRBD1	.	TRBV2	TRBJ2-1	CASSATGMEFF	TGTGCCAGCAGTGCGACAGGGATGGAGTTCTTC
TRBD2	once	TRBV30	TRBJ2-1	CAWMSGGYNEQFF	TGTGCCTGGATGAGCGGGGGCTACAATGAGCAGTTCTTC
TRBD2	.	TRBV7-2	TRBJ2-3	CASSSQLAGADTQYF	TGTGCCAGCAGCTCCCAACTAGCGGGGGCAGATACGCAGTATTTT
TRBD2	few	TRBV7-2	TRBJ2-7	CASSLGTSGGTYEQYF	TGTGCCAGCAGCTTGGGAACTAGCGGGGGGACCTACGAGCAGTACTTC
.	.	TRBV7-2	TRBJ2-2	CASSFIRLANTGELFF	TGTGCCAGCAGCTTCATAAGGCTCGCGAACACCGGGGAGCTGTTTTTT
.	.	TRBV10-3	TRBJ2-2	CAISDRGLNTGELFF	TGTGCCATCAGTGACAGGGGACTTAACACCGGGGAGCTGTTTTTT
.	.	TRBV6-1	TRBJ2-5	CASSEGEGHETQYF	TGTGCCAGCAGTGAAGGGGAAGGGCACGAGACCCAGTACTTC
.	.	TRBV10-2	TRBJ2-5	CASSVDLRWETQYF	TGCGCCAGCAGTGTGGACTTACGCTGGGAGACCCAGTACTTC